These 13 T cell receptor beta chains were all obtained from the same sample, sequenced in a study of T cell changes during pregnancy in multiple sclerosis. Assay: immunoSEQ multiplex PCR; the TCRdb copy retains only in-frame clones and omits some. The table has around 36,000 clones, about 92% seen once. The sequencing here drew on CD8+ T cells from peripheral blood mononuclear cells, taken in the first trimester of pregnancy. The receptors here all came from a female donor with multiple sclerosis, enrolled in a pregnancy study.

V gene TRBV6-4 combines with J gene TRBJ2-1; 7 positions match TRBD1. This CDR3 contains 15 residues. In germline, CDR1 is MRHNA, CDR2 SNTAGT. J lost 3 bases, V lost 3 bases, and 5 bases had no gene match. CDR3 amino acids: CASSERQGGYNEQFF. Here the CDR3 DNA reads TGTGCCAGCAGTGAGCGACAGGGTGGCTACAATGAGCAGTTCTTC.

The V call is TRBV21-1, the J call TRBJ2-1; whether TRBD1, the table's D call, matches the DNA was not checked. TRBV21-1 is given as a pseudogene. The CDR3 totals 14 residues. The CDR3 reads CASSNLGRVDEQFF. CDR3 sequence (DNA): TGTGCCAGCAGCAATCTAGGCAGGGTGGATGAGCAGTTCTTC.

This chain joins TRBV5-1 and TRBJ1-2; 8 nucleotides match TRBD1. J lost 2 bases, V lost 0 bases, and 3 bases had no gene match. Germline V gives CDR1 SGHRS, CDR2 YFSETQ. The CDR3 is made up of 15 amino acids. CDR3 nucleotides: TGCGCCAGCAGCTTGGCAGGACAGGGAAACTATGGCTACACCTTC. Translated: CASSLAGQGNYGYTF. The complete variable domain, with remaining parts taken from reference TRBV5-1 and TRBJ1-2, reads KAGVTQTPRYLIKTRGQQVTLSCSPISGHRSVSWYQQTPGQGLQFLFEYFSETQRNKGNFPGRFSGRQFSNSRSEMNVSTLELGDSALYLCASSLAGQGNYGYTFGSGTRLTVV.

The chain employs TRBV5-6 and TRBJ2-7; a possible D gene is TRBD1 (5 bases). This CDR3 region has 14 residues. The V gene lost 0 bases and the J gene lost 2 bases, with 9 bases spanning the gap. Germline V gives CDR1 SGHDT, CDR2 YYEEEE. CDR3 sequence (DNA): TGTGCCAGCAGCTTGGACAGGCAGACCTACGAGCAGTACTTC. It specifies CASSLDRQTYEQYF. Full variable domain (missing parts from reference TRBV5-6 and TRBJ2-7): DAGVTQSPTHLIKTRGQQVTLRCSPKSGHDTVSWYQQALGQGPQFIFQYYEEEERQRGNFPDRFSGHQFPNYSSELNVNALLLGDSALYLCASSLDRQTYEQYFGPGTRLTVT.

The V gene is TRBV19, the J gene TRBJ2-1; TRBD2 aligns across 7 bases. The V gene end was trimmed by 7 bases and the J gene end by 5 bases; junction bases not matched to a gene: 8. This CDR3 is built from 14 residues. Germline V gives CDR1 LNHDA, CDR2 SQIVND (reference sequence). The CDR3 sequence: CASNWGGINNEQFF. Written as DNA, the CDR3 is TGTGCCAGTAATTGGGGGGGTATCAACAATGAGCAGTTCTTC.

V usage is TRBV15 and J usage is TRBJ2-1; 11 bases align to TRBD2. The length of the CDR3 is 15 residues. CDR1 and CDR2 from the germline V gene are LNHNV and YYDKDF (reference sequence). J lost 3 bases, V lost 3 bases, and 1 base had no gene match. This chain's CDR3 is CATSSLAGGYNEQFF. For the CDR3, the DNA is TGTGCCACCAGCAGCCTAGCGGGGGGCTACAATGAGCAGTTCTTC.

This chain joins TRBV5-1 and TRBJ1-1; no firm D call. Trimming removed 2 bases from V and 4 bases from J, with 3 bases in between. CDR3 length equals 11 residues. CDR1 is SGHRS, CDR2 YFSETQ, per germline. CDR3 DNA sequence: TGCGCCAGCAGCTTCGGCACTGAAGCTTTCTTT. Translated, it gives CASSFGTEAFF.

The chain links TRBV19 to TRBJ2-7; 8 bases line up with TRBD1. The length of the CDR3 is 15 residues. Looked up from germline, CDR1 is LNHDA and CDR2 is SQIVND (reference sequence). With 5 bases clipped from V and 5 bases from J, the junction kept 11 bases outside the gene matches. In DNA, the CDR3 is TGTGCCAGTAGTTCGTCCGGGACAGGTATAGACGAGCAGTACTTC. Its translation is CASSSSGTGIDEQYF.

The chain has TRBV6-6 and TRBJ2-7, with D perhaps TRBD2 (5 bases). CDR3 length: 12 amino acids. Germline CDR1 reads MNHNY; CDR2 reads SVGAGI (reference sequence). Deletions cut 6 bases from V and 5 bases from J, with 11 bases between. In nucleotides, the CDR3 is TGTGCCAGCAGCTACGAGGGCAACGAGCAGTACTTC. It is translated as CASSYEGNEQYF.

The rearrangement links TRBV7-3 to TRBJ2-6, with 9 bases lining up with TRBD1. The V and J ends lost 3 bases and 0 bases, in that order; junction bases with no gene match: 6. Germline CDR1 reads SGHTA; CDR2 reads FQGTGA. The CDR3 consists of 18 residues. Written as DNA, the CDR3 is TGTGCCAGCAGCTTGGGACAGGGATCCCTCTCTGGGGCCAACGTCCTGACTTTC. Translating it yields CASSLGQGSLSGANVLTF.

For the CDR3, the DNA is TGTGCCAGCAGCGTAGGAGTTAGCGAATTTTACGAGCAGTACTTC. Translated: CASSVGVSEFYEQYF. V gene TRBV9 combines with J gene TRBJ2-7; TRBD2 is a possible D gene (5 bases). V gave up 0 bases and J gave up 4 bases, with 14 bases separating them. The length of the CDR3 is 15 residues. From germline, CDR1 is SGDLS and CDR2 YYNGEE.

The chain is built from TRBV2 and TRBJ1-1; TRBD1 aligns across 9 bases. The CDR3 is 13 residues long. Germline assignment: CDR1 SNHLY and CDR2 FYNNEI. V shed 3 bases, J shed 8 bases, and the junction held 4 bases outside the gene matches. In DNA form, the CDR3 reads TGTGCCAGCAGTGACGACAGGGGGTCCGAAGCTTTCTTT. It encodes CASSDDRGSEAFF.

The gene calls are TRBV29-1 and TRBJ2-7; a possible D gene is TRBD1 (6 bases). Germline V gene sequence: CDR1 SQVTM, CDR2 ANQGSEA. CDR3 length equals 12 residues. V was clipped by 6 bases and J by 1 base, with 10 bases between them. This CDR3 reads CSVRTGSYEQYF. Written as DNA, the CDR3 is TGCAGCGTCCGAACAGGGTCCTACGAGCAGTACTTC.